The 18 T cell receptor beta chains given below trace back to one sample, sequenced in a study of cytomegalovirus exposure and HLA in healthy donors. The PCR used 60 Vbeta and 13 Jbeta primers. Produced via immunoSEQ multiplex PCR; TCRdb's table is partial and in-frame only. In the table there are a few hundred thousand clones, 70% to 90% of which are singletons. Material: PBMCs. Receptor source: a woman younger than 35 in good health and CMV-seronegative.

The chain couples TRBV4-1 to TRBJ1-5; 10 bases line up with TRBD1. CDR3 length: 17 residues. Germline CDR1 reads MGHRA; CDR2 reads YSYEKL. Trimming took 4 bases from V and 5 from J; bases not matched to a gene: 11. The DNA for the CDR3 is TGCGCCAGCAGCCTTTTTGGGACAGGGGATGAGGATCAGCCCCAGCATTTT. Protein: CASSLFGTGDEDQPQHF.

As concerns this clone: One end of the junction is discordant with germline, which a read error may explain. The chain is built from TRBV7-9 and TRBJ2-7; 10 nucleotides agree with TRBD1. The CDR3 has 19 amino acids. Germline V gene lookup returns CDR1 SEHNR and CDR2 FQNEAQ (reference sequence). The DNA for the CDR3 is TGTTCCAGCAGCTACGCCATGACCAGTTCCGGGACAGGGGTTAGTGAGCAGTACTTC. Protein: CSSSYAMTSSGTGVSEQYF.

This clone has a handful of counts. The genes are TRBV11-2 and TRBJ2-1; TRBD1 might be the D (6 bases). This CDR3 spans 16 amino acids. Trimming cost V 8 bases and J 4 bases, with 21 bases left between them. Germline CDR1 reads SGHAT; CDR2 reads FQNNGV. DNA of the CDR3: TGTGCCAGCTCCCTAGGGGGTGGGGGTCTATACAATGAGCAGTTCTTC. Its translation is CASSLGGGGLYNEQFF.

The chain has TRBV10-3 and TRBJ2-7, with 9 bases identical to TRBD1. The CDR3 covers 16 residues. The germline V gene has CDR1 ENHRY and CDR2 SYGVKD. Germline trimming cut 0 bases from V and 4 bases from J; bases unmatched to any gene: 7. CDR3 DNA: TGTGCCATCAGTGAGTCCACCGGGACAGGGAGGTACGAGCAGTACTTC. It codes for CAISESTGTGRYEQYF.

The gene calls are TRBV19 and TRBJ1-5, with TRBD1 as a possible D gene (5 bases). Germline values: CDR1 LNHDA, CDR2 SQIVND (reference sequence). The CDR3 has 17 amino acids. V was cut by 3 bases and J by 1 base, with 16 bases left in between. CDR3 amino acids: CASSMVGAGTSNQPQHF. The CDR3 coding sequence is TGTGCCAGTAGTATGGTTGGGGCGGGGACCAGCAATCAGCCCCAGCATTTT.

This clone has a handful of counts. The chain links TRBV7-9 to TRBJ2-2; 11 nucleotides align to TRBD2. After removal of 5 bases from V and 7 bases from J, the junction contained 6 bases not matched to a gene. Per germline, CDR1 SEHNR and CDR2 FQNEAQ (reference sequence). The length of the CDR3 is 15 residues. CDR3 loop: CASSLGTSGHGELFF. The CDR3 DNA sequence: TGTGCCAGCAGCCTGGGGACTAGCGGTCACGGGGAGCTGTTTTTT.

The chain carries TRBV7-8 and TRBJ1-2, with D maybe TRBD1 (5 bases). CDR1 SGHVS and CDR2 FQNEAQ come from the germline V gene. CDR3 length: 16 amino acids. V shed 6 bases and J shed 1 base, with 18 bases lying between them. CDR3 DNA: TGTGCCAGCAGTCCGGGGAGGGGAACCTTTAACTATGGCTACACCTTC. As protein: CASSPGRGTFNYGYTF.

This clone showed up just once. The rearrangement joins TRBV13 to TRBJ1-1, with TRBD1 identical over 8 bases. Trimming took 5 bases from V and 6 from J; bases not matched to a gene: 5. From germline, CDR1 is PRHDT and CDR2 FYEKMQ (reference sequence). The CDR3 totals 13 residues. The CDR3 nucleotides read TGTGCCAGCAGCCCAGGGGGCGTGGCTGAAGCTTTCTTT. It encodes CASSPGGVAEAFF.

In DNA form, the CDR3 reads TGTGCCAGCAGTCGGCAGGGGGAGTTCGGGGAGCTGTTTTTT. It encodes CASSRQGEFGELFF. V usage is TRBV2 and J usage is TRBJ2-2; the match to TRBD1 covers 7 bases. Germline CDR1 and CDR2: SNHLY and FYNNEI. After removal of 5 bases from V and 7 bases from J, the junction contained 7 bases not matched to a gene. The CDR3 has 14 amino acids. Full variable domain (remainder filled in from reference TRBV2 and TRBJ2-2): EPEVTQTPSHQVTQMGQEVILRCVPISNHLYFYWYRQILGQKVEFLVSFYNNEISEKSEIFDDQFSVERPDGSNFTLKIRSTKLEDSAMYFCASSRQGEFGELFFGEGSRLTVL.

The sample holds many counts of this clone. Here the CDR3 DNA reads TGTGCCAGCAGTGCTTGGACAGGGGGCACTGAAGCTTTCTTT. This codes for CASSAWTGGTEAFF. The chain is built from TRBV6-1 and TRBJ1-1; 10 bases are shared with TRBD1. Germline-derived CDR1 and CDR2 are MNHNS and SASEGT. After removal of 4 bases from V and 4 bases from J, the junction contained 3 bases not matched to a gene. CDR3 length equals 14 residues.

CDR3 DNA: TGTGCCAGCAGACGGACAGGGGCAGGAAACACCATATATTTT. This gives the protein CASRRTGAGNTIYF. This chain uses TRBV14 with TRBJ1-3; 9 nucleotides agree with TRBD1. This CDR3 has 14 amino acids. CDR1 and CDR2 (germline): SGHDN, FVKESK. Trimming took 6 bases from V and 4 from J; bases not matched to a gene: 4.

The CDR3 is CASSESGSPLHF. The CDR3 region has the DNA TGTGCCAGCAGTGAATCCGGTTCACCCCTCCACTTT. This chain uses TRBV25-1 with TRBJ1-6, with unresolved D. Trimming removed 1 base from V and 9 bases from J, with 4 bases in between. Looked up from germline, CDR1 is MGHDK and CDR2 is SYGVNS. The CDR3 totals 12 residues.

In this sample, this clone turned up once. The CDR3 spells CASRGTGNTEAFF. CDR3 sequence (DNA): TGTGCCAGCAGGGGGACAGGGAACACTGAAGCTTTCTTT. The gene calls are TRBV6-5 and TRBJ1-1, with 8 bases matching TRBD1. V lost 6 bases and J lost 1; bases outside the gene matches: 1. Per the germline V gene, CDR1 is MNHEY and CDR2 is SVGAGI. The CDR3 extends over 13 amino acids.

A remark on this clone: Within the sample, other DNA sequences also encode this same CDR3. The rearrangement uses TRBV5-1 and TRBJ2-3; 8 positions match TRBD2. There are 15 residues in the CDR3. The J segment lost 1 base and the V segment lost 0 bases, leaving 1 base of the junction unmatched. Germline values: CDR1 SGHRS, CDR2 YFSETQ. CDR3 nucleotides: TGCGCCAGCAGCTTGGGTAGCGGGGGCACAGATACGCAGTATTTT. It encodes CASSLGSGGTDTQYF.

The V gene is TRBV6-5, the J gene TRBJ2-7; 7 bases fit TRBD1. The CDR3 has 13 amino acids. Germline CDR1 and CDR2: MNHEY and SVGAGI. After removal of 7 bases from V and 4 bases from J, the junction contained 7 bases not matched to a gene. The CDR3 is CASTRGLEYEQYF. The CDR3 DNA sequence: TGTGCCAGCACAAGGGGGCTTGAGTACGAGCAGTACTTC.

Comment on this clone: The germline gene is not matched at one end of the junction; a read error may be the cause. This rearrangement joins TRBV30 to TRBJ1-1, with D possibly TRBD1 on 5 matching bases. The CDR3 contains 13 residues. From germline, CDR1 is GTSNPN and CDR2 SVGIG (reference sequence). The chain's CDR3 is CARRDGDYTEAFF. In DNA, the CDR3 is TGTGCCCGGAGAGATGGGGACTACACTGAAGCTTTCTTT.

This clone was seen a few times. The chain uses TRBV11-3 and TRBJ2-7; 10 bases are shared with TRBD1. The CDR3 loop spans 13 amino acids. The germline V gene has CDR1 SGHNT and CDR2 YENEEA. With 8 bases clipped from V and 3 bases from J, the junction kept 4 bases outside the gene matches. The CDR3 DNA sequence: TGTGCCAGCGGAAGGACAGGGGGCTACGAGCAGTACTTC. Protein sequence: CASGRTGGYEQYF.

The chain uses TRBV12-5 and TRBJ2-7; TRBD1 matches at 7 bases. The CDR3 runs to 20 residues. CDR1 and CDR2 (germline): LGHNT, FRNRAP. Trimming took 1 base from V and 3 from J; bases not matched to a gene: 21. This CDR3 is CASGLALPVGTDPSSYEQYF. Here the CDR3 DNA reads TGTGCTAGTGGTTTGGCCCTCCCGGTGGGGACAGATCCGTCAAGCTACGAGCAGTACTTC.